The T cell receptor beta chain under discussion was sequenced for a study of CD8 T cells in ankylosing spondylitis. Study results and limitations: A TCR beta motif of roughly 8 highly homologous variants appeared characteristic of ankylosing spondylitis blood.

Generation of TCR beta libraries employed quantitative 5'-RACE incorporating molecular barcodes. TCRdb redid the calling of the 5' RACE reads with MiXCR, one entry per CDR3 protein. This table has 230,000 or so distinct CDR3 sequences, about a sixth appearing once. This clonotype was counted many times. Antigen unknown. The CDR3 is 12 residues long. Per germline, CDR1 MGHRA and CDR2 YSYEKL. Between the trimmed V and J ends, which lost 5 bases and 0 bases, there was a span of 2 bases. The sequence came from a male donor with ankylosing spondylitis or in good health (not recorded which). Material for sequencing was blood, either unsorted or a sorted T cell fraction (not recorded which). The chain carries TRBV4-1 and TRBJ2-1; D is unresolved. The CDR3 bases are TGCGCCAGCAGCGACTCCTACAATGAGCAGTTCTTC. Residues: CASSDSYNEQFF.